Shown below are 21 T cell receptor beta chains from a single sample sequenced in a study of blood T cell repertoires in COVID-19. Profiled with immunoSEQ multiplex PCR; TCRdb holds only in-frame clones, not every one. The data contain over 250,000 clones, 70% to 90% of them singletons. Input material: PBMCs or T cells enriched from blood (not recorded which). The receptors stem from a woman in her thirties who had recovered from COVID-19.

DNA for the CDR3: TGTGCCAGCAGTGGCCCTGGCCTAGCCAAAAACATTCAGTACTTC. It encodes CASSGPGLAKNIQYF. This sequence joins TRBV11-2 and TRBJ2-4; no clear D. Germline V gives CDR1 SGHAT, CDR2 FQNNGV. V shed 6 bases and J shed 0 bases, with 12 bases lying between them. The CDR3 is 15 amino acids.

This clone was observed a handful of times. The rearrangement links TRBV9 to TRBJ1-2; D is undetermined. The CDR3 loop spans 10 amino acids. Trimming removed 7 bases at V and 6 bases at J, with 7 bases between. Germline V gene data show CDR1 as SGDLS and CDR2 as YYNGEE. The CDR3 reads CASGGNGYTF. The CDR3 DNA reads as TGTGCCAGCGGAGGGAATGGCTACACCTTC.

The chain carries TRBV7-2 and TRBJ2-1, with D tentatively TRBD2 (5 bases). Germline CDR1 SGHTA, CDR2 FQGNSA. This CDR3 is 16 amino acids long. The V gene lost 6 bases and the J gene lost 0 bases, with 15 bases spanning the gap. The CDR3 spells CASRLDSFSSYNEQFF. In DNA form, the CDR3 reads TGTGCCAGCAGACTGGACTCCTTTAGCTCCTACAATGAGCAGTTCTTC.

This clone was counted between two and nine times. This sequence joins TRBV5-1 and TRBJ1-5; D not resolved. Per germline, CDR1 SGHRS and CDR2 YFSETQ. CDR3 length equals 13 residues. Trimming took off 4 bases at V and 5 bases at J, with 10 bases between the two ends. The CDR3 nucleotides are TGCGCCAGCAGCCCCGGAGAGGATCAGCCCCAGCATTTT. Amino acids: CASSPGEDQPQHF.

In this sample, this clone turned up once. The chain joins TRBV2 to TRBJ2-7, with 7 positions matching TRBD2. CDR3 length: 15 amino acids. After removal of 7 bases from V and 4 bases from J, the junction contained 13 bases not matched to a gene. Per germline, CDR1 SNHLY and CDR2 FYNNEI. The CDR3 loop is CASIIRVAGVYEQYF. The CDR3 nucleotides read TGTGCCAGCATAATACGGGTAGCGGGTGTTTACGAGCAGTACTTC.

The chain uses TRBV6-4 and TRBJ2-3, with 8 positions matching TRBD2. Losses at the gene ends were 0 bases for V and 3 bases for J; bases not matched to a gene: 2. The germline V gene encodes CDR1 MRHNA and CDR2 SNTAGT. The CDR3 length is 15 residues. The CDR3 nucleotides read TGTGCCAGCAGTGACTCGACTAGCGATACAGATACGCAGTATTTT. Translated: CASSDSTSDTDTQYF.

The V gene is TRBV27, the J gene TRBJ1-5, with 8 bases fitting TRBD1. V dropped 1 base and J dropped 2; count of bases not matched to a gene: 10. From germline, CDR1 is MNHEY and CDR2 SMNVEV (reference sequence). CDR3 length: 18 amino acids. CDR3 sequence (DNA): TGTGCCAGCAGTTTATATACCGGACAGGGTAGGGGCAATCAGCCCCAGCATTTT. Residues: CASSLYTGQGRGNQPQHF.

This rearrangement joins TRBV29-1 to TRBJ2-7; D possibly corresponds to TRBD1 (6 bases). Trimming pared 2 bases from V and 3 bases from J, leaving 14 bases between. This CDR3 has 14 amino acids. Germline V gene lookup returns CDR1 SQVTM and CDR2 ANQGSEA. The DNA for the CDR3 is TGCAGCGTTGAAATTAAGGACAGCTACTACGAGCAGTACTTC. Its protein is CSVEIKDSYYEQYF.

The gene calls are TRBV3-1 (or the pseudogene TRBV3-2) and TRBJ2-5; 9 bases are a match to TRBD1. The V gene's germline CDR1 is LGHDT and CDR2 YNNKEL (reference sequence). J gave up 6 bases and V 1 base, and 12 bases lay outside the gene matches. There are 17 residues in the CDR3. The DNA of the CDR3 is TGTGCCAGCAGCCAAGTCTTCCCGGGACAGGGACGGCAGACCCAGTACTTC. It yields the protein CASSQVFPGQGRQTQYF.

The chain recombines TRBV3-1 (or the pseudogene TRBV3-2) with TRBJ1-1; D call uncertain. CDR1 is LGHDT, CDR2 YNNKEL, per germline (reference sequence). The CDR3 is made up of 15 amino acids. V lost 0 bases and J 1 base, leaving 9 bases between the germline ends. CDR3 region: CASSQDPSPNTEAFF. The CDR3 DNA sequence: TGTGCCAGCAGCCAAGATCCTAGCCCGAACACTGAAGCTTTCTTT.

The rearrangement uses TRBV28 and TRBJ1-2; the D is unclear. This CDR3 is 15 amino acids long. V lost 6 bases and J 3 bases, leaving 17 bases between the germline ends. From germline, CDR1 is MDHEN and CDR2 SYDVKM. In nucleotides, the CDR3 is TGTGCCAGCAGCCGGGGTGTGGGAGGTGACTATGGCTACACCTTC. Amino acid sequence: CASSRGVGGDYGYTF.

The chain is built from TRBV11-2 and TRBJ1-4, with a possible D match to TRBD1 (6 bases). The CDR3 runs to 12 residues. CDR1 SGHAT and CDR2 FQNNGV come from the germline V gene. Deletions cut 3 bases from V and 12 bases from J, with 11 bases between. CDR3 protein: CASSLGTSQLFF. Here the CDR3 DNA reads TGTGCCAGCAGCTTGGGGACAAGTCAACTGTTTTTT.

The chain has TRBV7-9 and TRBJ2-3; the D gene is possibly TRBD2 (7 bases). This CDR3 region has 15 residues. V was clipped by 1 base and J by 4 bases, with 12 bases between them. The germline gives CDR1 SEHNR, CDR2 FQNEAQ (reference sequence). This CDR3 reads CASSLGGGAADTQYF. CDR3 in DNA: TGTGCCAGCAGCTTAGGAGGGGGGGCTGCAGATACGCAGTATTTT.

The chain links TRBV27 to TRBJ2-7; 7 bases map to TRBD1. V lost 3 bases and J lost 0; bases outside the gene matches: 5. There are 15 residues in the CDR3. Germline V CDR1 and CDR2: MNHEY, SMNVEV (reference sequence). CDR3 in DNA: TGTGCCAGCAGTTTTTTGGGACAGAGCTCCTACGAGCAGTACTTC. Translated, it gives CASSFLGQSSYEQYF.

The chain employs TRBV5-1 and TRBJ1-1, with 12 bases aligning to TRBD1. Germline CDR1 and CDR2: SGHRS and YFSETQ. CDR3 size: 18 residues. Trimming removed 4 bases from V and 4 bases from J; junction bases left unmatched: 14. CDR3 in amino acids: CASSPWGGDRGLSTEAFF. The CDR3 bases are TGCGCCAGCAGCCCCTGGGGGGGGGACAGGGGGCTCTCCACTGAAGCTTTCTTT. Full variable domain (remainder filled in from reference TRBV5-1 and TRBJ1-1): KAGVTQTPRYLIKTRGQQVTLSCSPISGHRSVSWYQQTPGQGLQFLFEYFSETQRNKGNFPGRFSGRQFSNSRSEMNVSTLELGDSALYLCASSPWGGDRGLSTEAFFGQGTRLTVV.

This chain joins TRBV14 and TRBJ2-5; the D gene is possibly TRBD1 (6 bases). CDR1 and CDR2 from the germline V gene are SGHDN and FVKESK. This CDR3 contains 15 residues. V shed 0 bases and J shed 4 bases, with 12 bases lying between them. CDR3 nucleotides: TGTGCCAGCAGCCAAGAATGGGGGCCAGGAGAGACCCAGTACTTC. It yields the protein CASSQEWGPGETQYF. Based on the CDR3 plus reference TRBV14 and TRBJ2-5, the full variable domain is EAGVTQFPSHSVIEKGQTVTLRCDPISGHDNLYWYRRVMGKEIKFLLHFVKESKQDESGMPNNRFLAERTGGTYSTLKVQPAELEDSGVYFCASSQEWGPGETQYFGPGTRLLVL.

The gene calls are TRBV23-1 and TRBJ2-1, with 11 bases matching TRBD1. TRBV23-1 is known as an ORF, though its function is uncertain. J gave up 3 bases and V 3 bases, and 7 bases lay outside the gene matches. This CDR3 has 17 amino acids. The CDR3 DNA is TGCGCCAGCAGTCATACCCGGGACAGGGGGTTCTACAATGAGCAGTTCTTC. Protein: CASSHTRDRGFYNEQFF.

The rearrangement joins TRBV7-8 to TRBJ1-3, with D unresolved. The germline CDR1 and CDR2 sequences are SGHVS and FQNEAQ. The CDR3 length is 15 residues. The V end was cut by 2 bases, the J end by 0 bases, with 8 bases between. The CDR3 spells CASSLLRSSGNTIYF. CDR3 DNA sequence: TGTGCCAGCAGCTTACTGCGTTCCTCTGGAAACACCATATATTTT.

The chain joins TRBV5-1 to TRBJ2-5, with D maybe TRBD2 (6 bases). V was cut by 2 bases and J by 9 bases, with 14 bases left in between. In germline, CDR1 is SGHRS, CDR2 YFSETQ. The CDR3 contains 13 residues. The CDR3 coding sequence is TGCGCCAGCAGCTTTGACCCGGGGGAGGCCCAGTACTTC. Protein: CASSFDPGEAQYF.

The V and J genes are TRBV14 and TRBJ1-2, with a tentative D call TRBD1 (5 bases). Trimming stripped 6 bases from V and 7 bases from J, with 15 bases between. Looked up from germline, CDR1 is SGHDN and CDR2 is FVKESK. The CDR3 is made up of 13 amino acids. CDR3 nucleotide sequence: TGTGCCAGCAGAATAGCAGGCGGGGGTGGCTACACCTTC. Its translation is CASRIAGGGGYTF.

On this clone: The junction shows a germline mismatch at one end, possibly a read error. This sequence joins TRBV2 and TRBJ2-7; 7 bases line up with TRBD2. The germline gives CDR1 SNHLY, CDR2 FYNNEI. The length of the CDR3 is 15 residues. Here the CDR3 reads CASSKSGASSYGQYF. The CDR3 DNA is TGTGCCAGCAGTAAAAGCGGGGCGAGCTCCTACGGGCAGTACTTC.